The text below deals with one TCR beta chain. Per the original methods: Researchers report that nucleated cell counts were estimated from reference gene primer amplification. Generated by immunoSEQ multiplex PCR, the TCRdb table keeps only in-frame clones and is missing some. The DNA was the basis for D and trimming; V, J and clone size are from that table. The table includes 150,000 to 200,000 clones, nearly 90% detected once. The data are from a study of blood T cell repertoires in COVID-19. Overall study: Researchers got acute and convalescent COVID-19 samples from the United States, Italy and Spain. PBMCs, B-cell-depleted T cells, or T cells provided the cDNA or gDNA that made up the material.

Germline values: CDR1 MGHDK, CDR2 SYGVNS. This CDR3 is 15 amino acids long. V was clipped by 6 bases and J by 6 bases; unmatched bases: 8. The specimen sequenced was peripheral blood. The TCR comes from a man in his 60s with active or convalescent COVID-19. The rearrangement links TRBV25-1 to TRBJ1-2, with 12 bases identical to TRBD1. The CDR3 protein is CASSRPGQGADGYTF. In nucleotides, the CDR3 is TGTGCCAGCAGCCGACCGGGACAGGGGGCGGATGGCTACACCTTC.